The 23 T cell receptor beta chains below all came from one sample that was sequenced in a study of blood T cell repertoires in COVID-19. TCRdb keeps only in-frame clones here, not all; method: immunoSEQ multiplex PCR. The sample carries about 120,000 clones, around 91% recorded once. The material sequenced was peripheral blood. Source of these receptors: a woman aged 55-69 years with COVID-19, enrolled during active disease.

The chain links TRBV7-3 to TRBJ1-1, with D maybe TRBD1 (5 bases). The germline V and J ends were trimmed by 4 bases and 4 bases, with 10 bases remaining between them. This CDR3 has 13 residues. CDR1 SGHTA and CDR2 FQGTGA come from the germline V gene. CDR3 amino acids: CASSSDRGTEAFF. DNA for the CDR3: TGTGCCAGCAGCTCTGACAGAGGCACTGAAGCTTTCTTT.

The chain is built from TRBV29-1 and TRBJ1-3, with D unresolved. This CDR3 region has 13 residues. V lost 0 bases and J 8 bases, leaving 11 bases between the germline ends. Per germline, CDR1 SQVTM and CDR2 ANQGSEA. The DNA of the CDR3 is TGCAGCGTTGAAGATCTTATGGGCCACACCATATATTTT. This codes for CSVEDLMGHTIYF.

This chain links TRBV27 with TRBJ2-7; TRBD2 matches 12 bases. The V gene's germline CDR1 is MNHEY and CDR2 SMNVEV (reference sequence). This CDR3 has 15 residues. The V and J ends lost 6 bases and 0 bases, in that order; junction bases with no gene match: 3. The CDR3 loop is CASRSSGGVSYEQYF. The CDR3 nucleotides read TGTGCCAGCAGATCTAGCGGGGGGGTCTCCTACGAGCAGTACTTC.

In this sample, this clone turned up a few times. The chain carries TRBV11-1 and TRBJ1-5; 11 nucleotides align to TRBD1. The CDR3 is 15 residues long. Germline lookup yields CDR1 SGHAT and CDR2 FQDESV (reference sequence). After removal of 4 bases from V and 7 bases from J, the junction contained 6 bases not matched to a gene. Here the CDR3 reads CASSYGQGAGQPQHF. CDR3 coding DNA: TGTGCCAGCAGCTATGGACAGGGGGCTGGGCAGCCCCAGCATTTT.

The chain joins TRBV10-3 to TRBJ2-6, with a weak D call TRBD2 (5 bases). Germline V CDR1 and CDR2: ENHRY, SYGVKD. V lost 0 bases and J 0 bases, leaving 9 bases between the germline ends. This CDR3 has 17 amino acids. The CDR3 DNA is TGTGCCATCAGTGAGTCGTGGACTGCCTCTGGGGCCAACGTCCTGACTTTC. As protein: CAISESWTASGANVLTF.

The V call is TRBV5-4, the J call TRBJ1-2; D possibly corresponds to TRBD1 (5 bases). Trimming pared 0 bases from V and 4 bases from J, leaving 13 bases between. In germline, CDR1 is SGHNT, CDR2 YYREEE (reference sequence). The CDR3 has 15 residues. This CDR3 is CASSLGAGLGYGYTF. The CDR3 DNA reads as TGTGCCAGCAGCTTGGGGGCAGGGTTGGGCTATGGCTACACCTTC. Based on the CDR3 plus reference TRBV5-4 and TRBJ1-2, the full variable domain is ETGVTQSPTHLIKTRGQQVTLRCSSQSGHNTVSWYQQALGQGPQFIFQYYREEENGRGNFPPRFSGLQFPNYSSELNVNALELDDSALYLCASSLGAGLGYGYTFGSGTRLTVV.

This clone was observed a single time. The V gene is TRBV4-2, the J gene TRBJ2-7, with TRBD2 as a possible D gene (5 bases). Trimming took 0 bases from V and 2 from J, leaving 14 bases between them. The CDR3 runs 16 residues. Germline V gene data show CDR1 as LGHNA and CDR2 as YNFKEQ. This CDR3 reads CASSQDPGVPTYEQYF. In DNA, the CDR3 is TGTGCCAGCAGCCAAGATCCCGGGGTCCCTACCTACGAGCAGTACTTC.

A single count supports this clone. The V and J genes are TRBV4-3 and TRBJ2-2; TRBD1 agrees at 7 bases. The germline CDR1 and CDR2 sequences are LGHNA and YSLEER. This CDR3 region has 16 residues. The junction had 8 bases not matched to a gene; V was cut back by 2 bases and J by 5 bases. The chain's CDR3 is CASSQLTGWVTGELFF. Here the CDR3 DNA reads TGCGCCAGCAGCCAACTGACAGGGTGGGTTACCGGGGAGCTGTTTTTT.

The chain has TRBV11-3 and TRBJ1-1, with 7 nucleotides matching TRBD1. Trimming removed 5 bases from V and 1 base from J; junction bases left unmatched: 4. The CDR3 is 14 amino acids. The germline CDR1 and CDR2 sequences are SGHNT and YENEEA. The CDR3 DNA sequence: TGTGCCAGCAGCCGCGACAGGGCGAACACTGAAGCTTTCTTT. It codes for CASSRDRANTEAFF.

The rearrangement uses TRBV2 and TRBJ1-6; no definite D call. Germline loops: CDR1 SNHLY, CDR2 FYNNEI. The V end lost 11 bases, the J end lost 0 bases, and 14 bases lay between the germline ends. CDR3 length: 15 residues. The CDR3 protein is CALRAGSSYNSPLHF. The CDR3 DNA sequence: TGTGCCCTCCGCGCGGGGAGCTCCTATAATTCACCCCTCCACTTT. Full variable domain (outside the CDR3, taken from reference TRBV2 and TRBJ1-6): EPEVTQTPSHQVTQMGQEVILRCVPISNHLYFYWYRQILGQKVEFLVSFYNNEISEKSEIFDDQFSVERPDGSNFTLKIRSTKLEDSAMYFCALRAGSSYNSPLHFGNGTRLTVT.

This rearrangement joins TRBV19 to TRBJ2-1; TRBD2 agrees at 7 bases. J lost 2 bases, V lost 7 bases, and 8 bases had no gene match. The CDR3 loop spans 15 amino acids. Germline V gene data show CDR1 as LNHDA and CDR2 as SQIVND (reference sequence). CDR3 loop: CASNDGGTPYNEQFF. The CDR3 bases are TGTGCCAGTAATGACGGGGGGACGCCCTACAATGAGCAGTTCTTC.

The V gene is TRBV5-1, the J gene TRBJ1-1, with a possible D match to TRBD1 (6 bases). The ends were cut back, 1 base at V and 2 bases at J, with 9 bases in the middle. CDR1 SGHRS and CDR2 YFSETQ come from the germline V gene. The CDR3 consists of 14 residues. The CDR3 spells CASSLRQVNTEAFF. As DNA, the CDR3 is TGCGCCAGCAGCTTGAGACAGGTCAACACTGAAGCTTTCTTT. The complete variable domain, with remaining parts taken from reference TRBV5-1 and TRBJ1-1, reads KAGVTQTPRYLIKTRGQQVTLSCSPISGHRSVSWYQQTPGQGLQFLFEYFSETQRNKGNFPGRFSGRQFSNSRSEMNVSTLELGDSALYLCASSLRQVNTEAFFGQGTRLTVV.

The chain recombines TRBV7-2 with TRBJ1-1; no clear D. V was trimmed by 1 base and J by 2 bases, leaving 11 bases between them. CDR3 length: 15 amino acids. Per germline, CDR1 SGHTA and CDR2 FQGNSA. The DNA of the CDR3 is TGTGCCAGCAGCTTAGTTTGGCCGATTAACACTGAAGCTTTCTTT. This codes for CASSLVWPINTEAFF. The full variable domain, with the rest looked up from reference TRBV7-2 and TRBJ1-1, is GAGVSQSPSNKVTEKGKDVELRCDPISGHTALYWYRQSLGQGLEFLIYFQGNSAPDKSGLPSDRFSAERTGGSVSTLTIQRTQQEDSAVYLCASSLVWPINTEAFFGQGTRLTVV.

V usage is TRBV3-1 (or the pseudogene TRBV3-2) and J usage is TRBJ1-1, with unresolved D. The CDR3 runs to 16 residues. V dropped 1 base and J dropped 1 base, with 13 bases sitting between them. Looked up from germline, CDR1 is LGHDT and CDR2 is YNNKEL (reference sequence). The CDR3 here is CASSQGVLERNTEAFF. Here the CDR3 DNA reads TGTGCCAGCAGCCAAGGAGTCCTAGAAAGGAACACTGAAGCTTTCTTT.

This rearrangement joins TRBV9 to TRBJ1-5; TRBD1 matches at 7 bases. The germline CDR1 and CDR2 sequences are SGDLS and YYNGEE. This CDR3 is 14 amino acids long. J lost 4 bases, V lost 3 bases, and 4 bases had no gene match. The CDR3 DNA is TGTGCCAGCAGCGCCCCAGGGGGTAATCAGCCCCAGCATTTT. This sequence encodes CASSAPGGNQPQHF.

This clone occurred a few times. This chain links TRBV29-1 with TRBJ2-5, with a weak D call TRBD2 (7 bases). This CDR3 is 14 amino acids long. Germline values: CDR1 SQVTM, CDR2 ANQGSEA. V shed 8 bases and J shed 4 bases, with 20 bases lying between them. The CDR3 DNA reads as TGCAGCCAAGGGGGGGGATTAGCCGGAGAGACCCAGTACTTC. It translates to CSQGGGLAGETQYF.

V is TRBV9 and J is TRBJ2-5; TRBD2 matches 8 bases. V shed 4 bases and J 1 base; nucleotides not matched to a gene: 9. Germline V lookup: CDR1 SGDLS, CDR2 YYNGEE. CDR3 size: 16 residues. The CDR3 spells CASSPGAGGLQETQYF. CDR3 nucleotide sequence: TGTGCCAGCAGCCCCGGGGCGGGGGGCCTCCAAGAGACCCAGTACTTC.

This chain connects TRBV5-1 to TRBJ1-1; 7 positions agree with TRBD1. The CDR3 runs to 15 residues. Looked up from germline, CDR1 is SGHRS and CDR2 is YFSETQ. V lost 4 bases and J lost 5; bases outside the gene matches: 11. The CDR3 region is CASSRSGTDRTEAFF. The CDR3 DNA is TGCGCCAGCAGCCGCTCCGGGACAGATCGGACTGAAGCTTTCTTT.

This chain uses TRBV27 with TRBJ2-3; 7 nucleotides align to TRBD2. Germline V gene lookup returns CDR1 MNHEY and CDR2 SMNVEV (reference sequence). This CDR3 comprises 16 residues. The trim removed 1 base at V and 0 bases at J, leaving 4 bases unmatched. In nucleotides, the CDR3 is TGTGCCAGCAGTTTATTGGCTAGCGGTAGCACAGATACGCAGTATTTT. Translated: CASSLLASGSTDTQYF.

The chain's CDR3 is CASSGRGVTDTQYF. CDR3 DNA: TGTGCCAGCAGCGGCAGGGGGGTAACAGATACGCAGTATTTT. The V and J genes are TRBV9 and TRBJ2-3; maybe TRBD1 (7 bases). CDR3 size: 14 residues. Germline V gene lookup returns CDR1 SGDLS and CDR2 YYNGEE. Between the trimmed V and J ends, which lost 3 bases and 3 bases, there was a span of 11 bases.

This clone was counted once. This chain links TRBV18 with TRBJ1-1, with TRBD1 matching 10 bases. V dropped 3 bases and J dropped 3; count of bases not matched to a gene: 1. The germline V gene has CDR1 KGHSH and CDR2 LQKENI. The length of the CDR3 is 14 residues. The CDR3 here is CASSPTGGYTEAFF. The CDR3 DNA reads as TGTGCCAGCTCACCGACAGGGGGCTACACTGAAGCTTTCTTT.

The chain links TRBV7-9 to TRBJ2-2; 8 bases map to TRBD2. In germline, CDR1 is SEHNR, CDR2 FQNEAQ (reference sequence). The CDR3 is made up of 15 amino acids. V lost 3 bases, J lost 5 bases, and 5 bases stayed unmatched. The CDR3 bases are TGTGCCAGCAGCTTCGGCGGGGGGTATACCGGGGAGCTGTTTTTT. Translation gives CASSFGGGYTGELFF.

This sequence joins TRBV27 and TRBJ2-1; D remains ambiguous. Germline CDR1 and CDR2: MNHEY and SMNVEV (reference sequence). The CDR3 covers 14 residues. The V end was cut by 2 bases, the J end by 3 bases, with 8 bases between. The CDR3 bases are TGTGCCAGCAGTTTAGATCCGGGCTACAATGAGCAGTTCTTC. Translated: CASSLDPGYNEQFF.